The 6 T cell receptor beta chains presented below share a single source sample, sequenced in a study of cytomegalovirus exposure and HLA in healthy donors. PCR primers comprised 60 Vbeta and 13 Jbeta primers. Sequencing was performed with immunoSEQ multiplex PCR; in TCRdb, only in-frame clones are kept and a portion is missing. This sample has about 130,000 clones, with around three quarters found just once. The sample taken for sequencing was PBMCs. Receptors originate from a man aged 18 to 29 in good health and CMV-seronegative.

The V and J genes are TRBV7-3 and TRBJ2-5, with 9 bases matching TRBD2. The ends lost 3 bases at V and 3 bases at J; junction bases unmatched: 8. Germline CDR1 SGHTA, CDR2 FQGTGA. The length of the CDR3 is 16 residues. For the CDR3, the DNA is TGTGCCAGCAGCTTGATTTCTAGCGGGAAAGAAGAGACCCAGTACTTC. Translation gives CASSLISSGKEETQYF.

The chain combines TRBV9 with TRBJ1-1, with unresolved D. Trimming took off 4 bases at V and 4 bases at J, with 14 bases between the two ends. Per the germline V gene, CDR1 is SGDLS and CDR2 is YYNGEE. This CDR3 comprises 14 residues. CDR3 loop: CASSPRPSTTEAFF. In DNA form, the CDR3 reads TGTGCCAGCAGCCCGCGTCCGAGCACCACTGAAGCTTTCTTT.

The chain carries TRBV7-9 and TRBJ1-5, with TRBD1 matching 7 bases. V gave up 5 bases and J gave up 6 bases; unmatched junction bases: 10. CDR3 size: 15 residues. Germline values: CDR1 SEHNR, CDR2 FQNEAQ (reference sequence). CDR3 DNA sequence: TGTGCCAGCAGCCCCCAGGGGGGCCGAGGTCAGCCCCAGCATTTT. It translates to CASSPQGGRGQPQHF.

This rearrangement joins TRBV18 to TRBJ2-3, with 9 bases aligning to TRBD2. CDR3 length: 18 amino acids. Germline CDR1 reads KGHSH; CDR2 reads LQKENI. The V and J ends lost 1 base and 4 bases, in that order; junction bases with no gene match: 12. The CDR3 DNA follows: TGTGCCAGCTCACCACGAGAGGGACTAGCACGAGGCGCAGATACGCAGTATTTT. It encodes CASSPREGLARGADTQYF.

This clone was found a few times. This chain uses TRBV5-1 with TRBJ1-1, with 7 bases lining up with TRBD1. CDR1 is SGHRS and CDR2 is YFSETQ in the germline V gene. CDR3 length equals 14 residues. J was trimmed by 5 bases and V by 0 bases; bases with no gene match: 4. The CDR3 here is CASSLGAGGTEAFF. CDR3 sequence (DNA): TGCGCCAGCAGCTTGGGGGCAGGGGGGACTGAAGCTTTCTTT.

This clone occurred once. The chain's CDR3 is CASSSLGRGYTF. CDR3 nucleotides: TGTGCCAGCAGTTCACTAGGGAGAGGCTACACCTTC. The chain joins TRBV28 to TRBJ1-2; D not certain. Germline assignment: CDR1 MDHEN and CDR2 SYDVKM. Trimming stripped 4 bases from V and 8 bases from J, with 11 bases between. CDR3 length equals 12 residues.